Listed below are T cell receptor beta chains from one sample, sequenced in a study of cytomegalovirus exposure and HLA in healthy donors. Clones were read by immunoSEQ multiplex PCR, and TCRdb kept only the in-frame ones, dropping some. The sample shows roughly 130,000 clones, around 78% of them seen only once. Sequencing input: PBMCs. The receptor set was obtained from a woman between 45 and 65 years old in good health and CMV-seronegative. Each CDR3 is given with its conserved first and last residue. A D gene is named only where the DNA matches it firmly. Not all rows give a size; the values are once, few, many and, for expanded clones, a class.

D: NA
V: TRBV5-6
size: NA
J: TRBJ2-5
CDR3: CASSFLGGQETQYF
DNA: TGTGCCAGCAGCTTTTTAGGAGGCCAAGAGACCCAGTACTTC

D: TRBD1
V: TRBV9
size: NA
J: TRBJ1-3
CDR3: CASSVGRDRVSGNTIYF
DNA: TGTGCCAGCAGCGTAGGCCGGGACAGGGTGTCTGGAAACACCATATATTTT

D: TRBD1
V: TRBV6-1
size: NA
J: TRBJ1-1
CDR3: CASATGGMNTEAFF
DNA: TGTGCCAGCGCCACAGGGGGGATGAACACTGAAGCTTTCTTT

D: TRBD2
V: TRBV27
size: NA
J: TRBJ2-1
CDR3: CASSLRGGSGILDEQFF
DNA: TGTGCCAGCAGTTTAAGGGGTGGAAGCGGGATCTTGGATGAGCAGTTCTTC

D: TRBD2
V: TRBV19
size: NA
J: TRBJ2-3
CDR3: CASTRLAGRTDTQYF
DNA: TGTGCCAGTACTCGACTAGCGGGGCGCACAGATACGCAGTATTTT

D: NA
V: TRBV5-4
size: NA
J: TRBJ1-2
CDR3: CASSLGSRGQDGYTF
DNA: TGTGCCAGCAGCTTGGGATCCAGGGGCCAGGATGGCTACACCTTC

D: TRBD1
V: TRBV28
size: NA
J: TRBJ2-7
CDR3: CASSFRTGVYDKQYF
DNA: TGTGCCAGCAGCTTCCGGACAGGGGTCTACGATAAGCAGTACTTC

D: TRBD1
V: TRBV5-1
size: NA
J: TRBJ2-1
CDR3: CASSGSGTESYNEQFF
DNA: TGCGCCAGCAGCGGTTCCGGGACAGAATCCTACAATGAGCAGTTCTTC

D: NA
V: TRBV4-2
size: NA
J: TRBJ2-2
CDR3: CASSQVKQGGTGELFF
DNA: TGTGCCAGCAGCCAAGTAAAACAGGGAGGGACCGGGGAGCTGTTTTTT

D: TRBD1
V: TRBV18
size: NA
J: TRBJ1-1
CDR3: CASSPGQDMNTEAFF
DNA: TGTGCCAGCTCACCCGGACAGGATATGAACACTGAAGCTTTCTTT

D: NA
V: TRBV19
size: NA
J: TRBJ1-2
CDR3: CASSIRGYGYTF
DNA: TGTGCCAGTAGTATTAGAGGCTATGGCTACACCTTC

D: NA
V: TRBV14
size: NA
J: TRBJ1-4
CDR3: CASSQVLLHEKLFF
DNA: TGTGCCAGCAGCCAAGTCCTACTCCATGAAAAACTGTTTTTT

D: TRBD2
V: TRBV7-6
size: NA
J: TRBJ2-5
CDR3: CASSLMASGLQETQYF
DNA: TGTGCCAGCAGCTTAATGGCTAGCGGTCTCCAAGAGACCCAGTACTTC

D: TRBD1
V: TRBV18
size: NA
J: TRBJ2-7
CDR3: CASSPPWDFTDRPYEQYF
DNA: TGTGCCAGCTCACCACCGTGGGATTTTACGGACAGGCCCTACGAGCAGTACTTC

D: NA
V: TRBV11-2
size: NA
J: TRBJ1-2
CDR3: CASSSGGLGQNYGYTF
DNA: TGTGCCAGCAGCAGTGGAGGGCTCGGGCAGAACTATGGCTACACCTTC

D: NA
V: TRBV7-3
size: NA
J: TRBJ1-4
CDR3: CASSLTPGVGTNEKLFF
DNA: TGTGCCAGCAGCTTAACGCCCGGGGTCGGCACTAATGAAAAACTGTTTTTT

D: NA
V: TRBV28
size: few
J: TRBJ1-5
CDR3: CASSWSYRVDDQPQHF
DNA: TGTGCCAGCAGTTGGTCATACAGGGTGGATGATCAGCCCCAGCATTTT

D: NA
V: TRBV10-3
size: few
J: TRBJ2-2
CDR3: CAISESVQITGELFF
DNA: TGTGCCATCAGTGAGTCGGTACAGATCACCGGGGAGCTGTTTTTT

D: TRBD1
V: TRBV27
size: NA
J: TRBJ1-5
CDR3: CASSLMGQGIQPQHF
DNA: TGTGCCAGCAGTCTTATGGGACAGGGAATTCAGCCCCAGCATTTT

D: NA
V: TRBV11-3
size: NA
J: TRBJ2-2
CDR3: CASSLGGSTGELFF
DNA: TGTGCCAGCAGCTTAGGCGGAAGCACCGGGGAGCTGTTTTTT